The next 2 T cell receptor beta chains were all read from a single sample in a study of blood T cell repertoires in COVID-19. TCRdb's table, derived via immunoSEQ multiplex PCR, lists solely in-frame clones and lacks some. The sample lists under 200,000 clones, 83% occurring once. Input material: PBMCs or T cells enriched from blood (not recorded which). These receptors were taken from a woman between 50 and 59 years old who had recovered from COVID-19.

V usage is TRBV28 and J usage is TRBJ1-1; no firm D call. V was clipped by 3 bases and J by 9 bases, with 11 bases between them. Per the germline V gene, CDR1 is MDHEN and CDR2 is SYDVKM. CDR3 length: 12 residues. Written as DNA, the CDR3 is TGTGCCAGCAGTTTGGGAGTCCGCCAAGCTTTCTTT. Residues: CASSLGVRQAFF.

This chain connects TRBV2 to TRBJ2-1; 7 bases agree with TRBD2. Germline-derived CDR1 and CDR2 are SNHLY and FYNNEI. V trimming: 8 bases; J trimming: 2 bases; junction bases outside the gene matches: 3. This CDR3 region has 13 residues. CDR3 region: CASRGRAYNEQFF. CDR3 coding DNA: TGTGCCAGCCGGGGGAGGGCCTACAATGAGCAGTTCTTC. The complete variable domain, with remaining parts taken from reference TRBV2 and TRBJ2-1, reads EPEVTQTPSHQVTQMGQEVILRCVPISNHLYFYWYRQILGQKVEFLVSFYNNEISEKSEIFDDQFSVERPDGSNFTLKIRSTKLEDSAMYFCASRGRAYNEQFFGPGTRLTVL.